Listed below are T cell receptor beta chains from one sample, sequenced in a study of OX40 agonist ivuxolimab in advanced cancers. Measured with immunoSEQ multiplex PCR; TCRdb has only the in-frame clones, and not every one. This table has about 79,000 clones, roughly 88% appearing once. The input for sequencing was CD4+ or CD8+ T cells sorted from blood, taken in a trial of the OX40 agonist ivuxolimab. Source of these receptors: an adult with an advanced solid tumor such as melanoma, head and neck, liver or kidney cancer. Each CDR3 is given with its conserved first and last residue. The D gene is left open where the match is weak. Size is omitted from some rows. Given values are once, few, many or a class for expanded clones.

CDR3aa	CDR3nt	abundance	d_gene	v_gene	j_gene
CASSPQTGTLGGYTF	TGTGCCAGCAGCCCCCAAACCGGGACACTGGGCGGCTACACCTTC	NA	NA	TRBV5-4	TRBJ1-2
CASSLRQGDMNTEAFF	TGTGCCAGCAGCTTAAGACAGGGTGACATGAACACTGAAGCTTTCTTT	NA	TRBD1	TRBV11-2	TRBJ1-1
CASSQQATGAYEQYF	TGCGCCAGCAGCCAACAAGCGACAGGGGCCTACGAGCAGTACTTC	NA	TRBD1	TRBV4-1	TRBJ2-7
CASRVDNNEKLFF	TGTGCCAGCAGAGTAGACAATAATGAAAAACTGTTTTTT	NA	NA	TRBV2	TRBJ1-4
CASTPGPWAEQFF	TGTGCCAGCACCCCGGGACCGTGGGCCGAGCAGTTCTTC	NA	NA	TRBV14	TRBJ2-1
CASTFRPGYYNEQFF	TGTGCCAGCACCTTTCGCCCGGGATACTACAATGAGCAGTTCTTC	once	NA	TRBV5-6	TRBJ2-1
CASSWGGTPTVETQYF	TGTGCCAGCAGCTGGGGGGGGACCCCTACGGTGGAGACCCAGTACTTC	once	TRBD2	TRBV13	TRBJ2-5
CASSLGQGAAEQYF	TGTGCCAGCAGTTTGGGACAGGGGGCGGCGGAGCAGTACTTC	NA	TRBD1	TRBV28	TRBJ2-7
CATSRAGQGGNTIYF	TGTGCCACCAGCAGAGCAGGGCAGGGTGGAAACACCATATATTTT	NA	NA	TRBV15	TRBJ1-3
CAAETSGRADYEQYF	TGTGCCGCGGAGACTAGCGGGAGGGCCGACTACGAGCAGTACTTC	NA	TRBD2	TRBV30	TRBJ2-7
CASSLPGTSGATGELFF	TGTGCCAGCAGCTTACCCGGGACTAGCGGGGCCACCGGGGAGCTGTTTTTT	few	TRBD2	TRBV7-2	TRBJ2-2
CASSVRRWGDFDTGELFF	TGTGCCAGCAGCGTTAGACGGTGGGGAGACTTTGACACCGGGGAGCTGTTTTTT	NA	NA	TRBV11-1	TRBJ2-2
CASSQGGNGFDEQYF	TGTGCCAGCAGCCAAGGGGGGAACGGTTTCGACGAGCAGTACTTC	NA	NA	TRBV4-2	TRBJ2-7
CSVDPRVDEQFF	TGCAGCGTTGACCCCAGGGTGGATGAGCAGTTCTTC	NA	NA	TRBV29-1	TRBJ2-1
CASSLGPGLSNNEQFF	TGTGCCAGCAGCTTAGGCCCGGGGCTATCGAACAATGAGCAGTTCTTC	NA	NA	TRBV11-2	TRBJ2-1
CASSLSINTEAFF	TGTGCCAGCAGTTTATCTATCAACACTGAAGCTTTCTTT	NA	NA	TRBV28	TRBJ1-1
CASSYISGQGSTEAFF	TGTGCCAGCAGTTACATCTCCGGACAGGGAAGCACTGAAGCTTTCTTT	NA	TRBD1	TRBV6-5	TRBJ1-1
CASSPPASTDTQYF	TGTGCCAGCTCACCACCGGCCAGCACAGATACGCAGTATTTT	NA	NA	TRBV18	TRBJ2-3
CASSNGLAGPTDTQYF	TGTGCCAGCAGTAACGGACTAGCGGGGCCCACAGATACGCAGTATTTT	NA	TRBD2	TRBV28	TRBJ2-3
CASSESSGELFF	TGTGCCAGCAGTGAATCGTCCGGGGAGCTGTTTTTT	few	NA	TRBV25-1	TRBJ2-2
CASSFTDMGSYNEQFF	TGTGCCAGCAGCTTTACTGATATGGGGAGCTACAATGAGCAGTTCTTC	NA	NA	TRBV11-3	TRBJ2-1
CASSLRIGTDTQYF	TGCGCCAGCAGCTTGAGGATCGGCACAGATACGCAGTATTTT	NA	NA	TRBV5-1	TRBJ2-3
CASSQGDTQYF	TGTGCCAGCAGTCAGGGAGATACGCAGTATTTT	NA	NA	TRBV6-6	TRBJ2-3
CASSLRAGVFYEQYF	TGTGCCAGCAGCTTACGGGCGGGAGTCTTCTACGAGCAGTACTTC	once	TRBD2	TRBV11-1	TRBJ2-7
CASSPQPPGGSGELFF	TGTGCCAGCTCACCACAGCCGCCAGGGGGATCCGGGGAGCTGTTTTTT	NA	TRBD1	TRBV18	TRBJ2-2
CATSRDQGLSNQPQHF	TGTGCCACCAGCAGAGATCAGGGTCTTAGCAATCAGCCCCAGCATTTT	NA	NA	TRBV15	TRBJ1-5
CASSRLARPFFNEQFF	TGTGCCAGCAGTCGACTAGCGCGCCCATTTTTCAATGAGCAGTTCTTC	NA	TRBD2	TRBV28	TRBJ2-1
CASRGQVSYNEQFF	TGTGCCAGCAGAGGGCAGGTGTCATACAATGAGCAGTTCTTC	NA	NA	TRBV6-1	TRBJ2-1
CASSLNREYGYTF	TGTGCCAGCAGTTTGAACAGGGAGTACGGCTACACCTTC	NA	NA	TRBV28	TRBJ1-2
CAELTVGDTQYF	TGTGCCGAGCTGACGGTCGGAGATACGCAGTATTTT	NA	NA	TRBV28	TRBJ2-3
CASSESGSYEQYF	TGTGCCAGCAGCGAGAGCGGGAGCTACGAGCAGTACTTC	NA	TRBD2	TRBV7-2	TRBJ2-7
CASIFSGSSYEQYF	TGTGCCAGCATCTTCAGCGGGTCTTCCTACGAGCAGTACTTC	NA	NA	TRBV28	TRBJ2-7
CASSQDWDRYSNQPQHF	TGCGCCAGCAGCCAAGATTGGGACAGGTATAGCAATCAGCCCCAGCATTTT	NA	TRBD1	TRBV4-3	TRBJ1-5
CAISGTGGADTQYF	TGTGCCATCAGCGGGACTGGTGGGGCAGATACGCAGTATTTT	NA	NA	TRBV10-3	TRBJ2-3
CASSEPGISAFF	TGTGCCAGCAGTGAACCAGGGATTAGCGCTTTCTTT	NA	NA	TRBV25-1	TRBJ1-1
CASSDRHSPSGSIYEQYF	TGTGCCAGCAGTGACCGCCACTCCCCTAGCGGGAGTATCTACGAGCAGTACTTC	NA	TRBD2	TRBV6-1	TRBJ2-7
CASSIRERETQYF	TGTGCCAGTAGTATCCGGGAAAGGGAGACCCAGTACTTC	NA	NA	TRBV19	TRBJ2-5
CASSELAGGPREQYF	TGTGCCAGCAGCGAACTAGCGGGAGGGCCGAGGGAGCAGTACTTC	NA	TRBD2	TRBV5-4	TRBJ2-7
CASGLKPGTRLGELFF	TGTGCTAGTGGTTTGAAACCCGGGACTAGGTTAGGGGAGCTGTTTTTT	NA	TRBD2	TRBV12-5	TRBJ2-2
CASKRQLSSYEQYF	TGTGCCAGTAAGCGTCAGCTGAGCTCCTACGAGCAGTACTTC	NA	NA	TRBV19	TRBJ2-7
CASSLFGSPTDTQYF	TGTGCCAGCAGCTTATTCGGGAGCCCCACAGATACGCAGTATTTT	NA	NA	TRBV5-4	TRBJ2-3
CASILGLGAAKTGELFF	TGTGCCAGCATCCTGGGGTTGGGGGCCGCTAAGACCGGGGAGCTGTTTTTT	NA	NA	TRBV2	TRBJ2-2
CASSTGQGAETQYF	TGTGCCAGCAGCACGGGACAGGGGGCAGAGACCCAGTACTTC	NA	TRBD1	TRBV28	TRBJ2-5
CASSPGQGAMGELFF	TGTGCCAGCAGCCCGGGCCAAGGGGCGATGGGGGAGCTGTTTTTT	NA	NA	TRBV6-5	TRBJ2-2
CASSWEDRGYEQYF	TGTGCCAGCAGCTGGGAGGACAGGGGCTACGAGCAGTACTTC	NA	TRBD1	TRBV7-2	TRBJ2-7
CASSSTRFEQFF	TGTGCCAGCAGCTCGACTAGATTTGAGCAGTTCTTC	once	NA	TRBV7-9	TRBJ2-1
CASRPGYGGSYEQYF	TGTGCCAGCAGACCGGGATATGGTGGATCCTACGAGCAGTACTTC	NA	NA	TRBV2	TRBJ2-7
CASSLRGREVSDGEQFF	TGTGCCAGCAGCTTAAGGGGGCGTGAGGTGTCTGATGGTGAGCAGTTCTTC	NA	TRBD1	TRBV7-2	TRBJ2-1
CASSRAGELDIQYF	TGTGCCAGTAGTCGAGCGGGAGAGTTGGACATTCAGTACTTC	NA	TRBD2	TRBV19	TRBJ2-4
CASGNQPQHF	TGTGCCAGCGGTAATCAGCCCCAGCATTTT	NA	NA	TRBV6-5	TRBJ1-5
CASSRGGDQPQHF	TGTGCCAGCAGTCGGGGGGGAGATCAGCCCCAGCATTTT	NA	NA	TRBV11-2	TRBJ1-5
CASSPQRQEAQYF	TGTGCCAGCTCACCACAACGGCAAGAGGCCCAGTACTTC	few	NA	TRBV18	TRBJ2-5
CASSFSGSDDEQYF	TGTGCCAGCAGCTTTAGCGGGAGCGACGACGAGCAGTACTTC	NA	TRBD2	TRBV7-9	TRBJ2-7
CASTTQVNEQYF	TGTGCCAGCACCACACAGGTAAACGAGCAGTACTTC	few	NA	TRBV28	TRBJ2-7
CASSSRRDGMYEQYF	TGTGCCAGCAGCTCGCGCAGGGACGGGATGTACGAGCAGTACTTC	NA	NA	TRBV5-6	TRBJ2-7
CASSEYGKLFF	TGTGCCAGCAGTGAATACGGAAAACTGTTTTTT	NA	NA	TRBV25-1	TRBJ1-4
CASSLVAGRLAELPYEQYF	TGTGCCAGCAGCTTAGTTGCGGGAAGACTAGCGGAGCTACCCTACGAGCAGTACTTC	NA	TRBD2	TRBV7-2	TRBJ2-7
CASSAGLYEQYF	TGTGCCAGCAGTGCAGGGCTGTACGAGCAGTACTTC	NA	NA	TRBV2	TRBJ2-7
CASSLKVETQYF	TGTGCCAGCAGCCTTAAAGTAGAGACCCAGTACTTC	NA	NA	TRBV7-9	TRBJ2-5
CATRLQVASYNEQFF	TGTGCCACTAGACTTCAGGTTGCCTCCTACAATGAGCAGTTCTTC	NA	NA	TRBV19	TRBJ2-1